This T cell receptor (beta chain) was sequenced for a study of CD8+ T cells in alopecia areata. Study details: Each of the treated patients was given oral tofacitinib, 5 to 10 mg twice daily, for moderate-to-severe alopecia areata. General study results and limits: Possibly because of HLA-related factors, TCR sharing was less clear across patients than in mice.

CDR1 is SNHLY, CDR2 FYNNEI, per germline. Trimming removed 6 bases at V and 4 bases at J, with 10 bases between. The CDR3 runs 13 residues. This clone was recorded only once. Antigen unknown. Following RNA extraction, reverse transcription yielded cDNA that acted as the sequencing template. Sequencing was performed with immunoSEQ multiplex PCR; in TCRdb, only in-frame clones are kept and a portion is missing. In the table there are some 130,000 clones, about 49% of which are singletons. Sequenced here: CD8+ T cells sorted from blood, sampled at week 0. This TCR came from a human donor with alopecia areata. This chain connects TRBV2 to TRBJ1-5; D not certain. CDR3 loop: CASRRWGNQPQHF. As DNA, the CDR3 is TGTGCCAGCAGACGATGGGGTAATCAGCCCCAGCATTTT.